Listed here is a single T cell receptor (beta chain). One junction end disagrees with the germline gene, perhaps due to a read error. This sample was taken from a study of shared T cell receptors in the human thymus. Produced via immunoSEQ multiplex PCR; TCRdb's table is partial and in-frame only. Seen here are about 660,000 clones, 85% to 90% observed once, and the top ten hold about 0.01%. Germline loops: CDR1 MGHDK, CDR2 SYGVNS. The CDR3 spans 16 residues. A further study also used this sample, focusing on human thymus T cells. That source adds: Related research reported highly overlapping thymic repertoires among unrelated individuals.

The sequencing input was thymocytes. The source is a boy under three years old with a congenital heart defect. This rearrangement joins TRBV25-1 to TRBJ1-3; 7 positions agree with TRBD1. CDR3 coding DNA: TGTGCCAGCCGCCCCCTCAGAGGGGGCGGTGGAGACACCATATATTTT. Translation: CASRPLRGGGGDTIYF.